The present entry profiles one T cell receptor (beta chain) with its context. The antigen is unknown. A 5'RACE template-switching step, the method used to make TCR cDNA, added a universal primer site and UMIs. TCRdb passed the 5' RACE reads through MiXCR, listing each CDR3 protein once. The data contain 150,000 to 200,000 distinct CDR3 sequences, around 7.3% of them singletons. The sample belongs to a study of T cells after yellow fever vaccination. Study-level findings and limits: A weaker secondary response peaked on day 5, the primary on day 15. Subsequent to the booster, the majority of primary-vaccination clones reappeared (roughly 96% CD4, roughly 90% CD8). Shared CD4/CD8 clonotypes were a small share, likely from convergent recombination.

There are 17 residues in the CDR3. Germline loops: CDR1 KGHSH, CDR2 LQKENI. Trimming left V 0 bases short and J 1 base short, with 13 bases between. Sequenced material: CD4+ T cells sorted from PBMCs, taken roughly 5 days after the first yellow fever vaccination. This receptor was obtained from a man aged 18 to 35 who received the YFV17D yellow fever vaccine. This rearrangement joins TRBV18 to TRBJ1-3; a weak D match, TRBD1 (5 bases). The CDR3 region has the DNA TGTGCCAGCTCACCACCGAAGCACGGGGCATCTGGAAACACCATATATTTT. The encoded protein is CASSPPKHGASGNTIYF.